This record covers a single TCR beta chain. Germline V lookup: CDR1 SGHTA, CDR2 FQGTGA. The CDR3 length is 15 residues. After removal of 5 bases from V and 8 bases from J, the junction contained 12 bases not matched to a gene. This specimen comes from a study of technical replicates of blood from several donors. Data came from immunoSEQ multiplex PCR; TCRdb stores just in-frame clones and leaves some out. The sample holds around 72,000 clones; 95% to 98% are singletons and the top ten take over 0.2%. The chain employs TRBV7-3 and TRBJ2-1; 7 bases line up with TRBD2. Source material: T cells isolated from PBMCs. This sequence originates from a human donor in good health. In nucleotides, the CDR3 is TGTGCCAGCAGCCCTCTGGGCGGGAGTAGAGATGAGCAGTTCTTC. This encodes CASSPLGGSRDEQFF.